Following are 27 T cell receptor beta chains from one sample sequenced in a study of siplizumab effects on memory and regulatory T cells. Their specific antigens are unknown. Cells that made up the mixed lymphocyte reaction were cocultured at 37°C for 6 to 7 days. TCRdb keeps only in-frame clones here, not all; method: immunoSEQ multiplex PCR. Here the sample spans some 20,000 clones, 35% to 60% being singletons. Input material: CFSE-low (dividing) CD4+ T cells sorted from an allogeneic mixed lymphocyte reaction. These receptors were obtained from a human donor in good health; the cells came from an allogeneic mixed lymphocyte reaction.

A word on this clone: Additional DNA sequences in this sample encode the identical CDR3. The chain employs TRBV7-3 and TRBJ2-2; no clear D gene. V dropped 1 base and J dropped 8 bases, with 2 bases sitting between them. This CDR3 spans 11 amino acids. CDR1 is SGHTA and CDR2 is FQGTGA in the germline V gene. CDR3 region: CASSLNGELFF. CDR3 nucleotide sequence: TGTGCCAGCAGCTTAAATGGGGAGCTGTTTTTT.

This clone was observed a few times. The V call is TRBV2, the J call TRBJ2-5; D unresolved. The CDR3 totals 12 residues. Germline loops: CDR1 SNHLY, CDR2 FYNNEI. V lost 7 bases, J lost 5 bases, and 11 bases lay in between. The CDR3, as DNA: TGTGCCAGCATCACTTCCGGGGAGACCCAGTACTTC. Residues: CASITSGETQYF.

The chain couples TRBV29-1 to TRBJ1-1; a weak D match, TRBD1 (6 bases). Trimming took 3 bases from V and 4 from J, leaving 9 bases between them. The CDR3 contains 12 residues. CDR1 is SQVTM, CDR2 ANQGSEA, per germline. The CDR3 here is CSVEPGATEAFF. For the CDR3, the DNA is TGCAGCGTTGAGCCGGGGGCCACTGAAGCTTTCTTT.

J is TRBJ2-5 and V is TRBV5-1; D gene ambiguous. Trimming removed 0 bases from V and 4 bases from J, with 7 bases in between. The CDR3 has 13 amino acids. Germline-derived CDR1 and CDR2 are SGHRS and YFSETQ. In nucleotides, the CDR3 is TGCGCCAGCAGCTTGGAGGGTTCAGAGACCCAGTACTTC. Its protein product is CASSLEGSETQYF.

The chain recombines TRBV20-1 with TRBJ2-1; TRBD2 is a possible D gene (6 bases). The CDR3 sequence is 11 residues long. The V end lost 6 bases, the J end lost 10 bases, and 13 bases lay between the germline ends. The germline V gene has CDR1 DFQATT and CDR2 SNEGSKA (reference sequence). The DNA for the CDR3 is TGCAGTGCGTGGGAGGTCCCGGAGCAGTTCTTC. Protein sequence: CSAWEVPEQFF.

The J gene is TRBJ1-2, the V gene TRBV6-5, with a possible D match to TRBD1 (6 bases). V lost 4 bases and J lost 6, with 12 bases in between. Germline-derived CDR1 and CDR2 are MNHEY and SVGAGI. The CDR3 runs to 13 residues. The DNA of the CDR3 is TGTGCCAGCAGTTTTACAGGGCGTAATGGCTACACCTTC. It yields the protein CASSFTGRNGYTF.

This chain links TRBV6-5 with TRBJ2-7; D possibly matches TRBD1 or TRBD2 (5 bases each). V was trimmed by 3 bases and J by 0 bases, leaving 12 bases between them. Germline V gene sequence: CDR1 MNHEY, CDR2 SVGAGI. CDR3 size: 15 residues. The CDR3 DNA sequence: TGTGCCAGCAGTTATTACACCGGGACCTCCTACGAGCAGTACTTC. The encoded protein is CASSYYTGTSYEQYF.

This clone was found a few times. V usage is TRBV28 and J usage is TRBJ2-5; tentative D call: TRBD1 (6 bases). The CDR3 extends over 14 amino acids. The V end lost 3 bases, the J end lost 3 bases, and 11 bases lay between the germline ends. Germline V gene sequence: CDR1 MDHEN, CDR2 SYDVKM. The CDR3 nucleotides read TGTGCCAGCAGTTTGCCCGGACAGAAAGAGACCCAGTACTTC. It codes for CASSLPGQKETQYF.

The V call is TRBV5-1, the J call TRBJ2-2; 9 nucleotides match TRBD2. V lost 0 bases and J lost 8; bases outside the gene matches: 5. The CDR3 has 15 residues. Germline CDR1 SGHRS, CDR2 YFSETQ. CDR3 coding DNA: TGCGCCAGCAGCTTGGCGGGACTAGCCGAAGGGGAGCTGTTTTTT. Translating it yields CASSLAGLAEGELFF. Looking up the rest from reference TRBV5-1 and TRBJ2-2 gives the full variable domain: KAGVTQTPRYLIKTRGQQVTLSCSPISGHRSVSWYQQTPGQGLQFLFEYFSETQRNKGNFPGRFSGRQFSNSRSEMNVSTLELGDSALYLCASSLAGLAEGELFFGEGSRLTVL.

By frequency in the sample, this clone is medium-sized. Other DNA sequences in the same sample also yield this CDR3. The gene calls are TRBV5-1 and TRBJ2-7; D uncertain. Per germline, CDR1 SGHRS and CDR2 YFSETQ. V shed 5 bases and J shed 6 bases, with 12 bases lying between them. The CDR3 is 12 residues long. CDR3 nucleotide sequence: TGCGCCAGCAGTCTACAAGGGTTCGAGCAGTACTTC. Translated, it gives CASSLQGFEQYF.

The rearrangement uses TRBV6-6 and TRBJ1-2; TRBD1 might be the D (6 bases). The germline CDR1 and CDR2 sequences are MNHNY and SVGAGI (reference sequence). The CDR3 is made up of 14 amino acids. Trimming removed 1 base at V and 8 bases at J, with 14 bases between. The DNA for the CDR3 is TGTGCCAGCAGTTACTTAACAGGGTCCCTGGGCTACACCTTC. It specifies CASSYLTGSLGYTF.

This chain links TRBV19 with TRBJ1-4; D gene uncertain. Trimming removed 3 bases at V and 8 bases at J, with 22 bases between. The CDR3 contains 17 residues. Germline loops: CDR1 LNHDA, CDR2 SQIVND (reference sequence). CDR3 nucleotide sequence: TGTGCCAGTAGTATTCTAGGACGTGGGCAGGAGGGCGAAAAACTGTTTTTT. As protein: CASSILGRGQEGEKLFF.

This clone was seen a handful of times. The rearrangement joins TRBV5-1 to TRBJ2-3; 7 bases are a match to TRBD1. CDR3 size: 12 residues. The germline gives CDR1 SGHRS, CDR2 YFSETQ. V trimming: 4 bases; J trimming: 7 bases; junction bases outside the gene matches: 3. CDR3 sequence reads: CASSGQVYTQYF. CDR3 nucleotides: TGCGCCAGCAGCGGACAGGTTTATACGCAGTATTTT.

This clone is medium-sized by share. CDR3 bases: TGTGCCACCGGAGGGCAGGGTGCTTATAGCAATCAGCCCCAGCATTTT. It yields the protein CATGGQGAYSNQPQHF. The chain employs TRBV19 and TRBJ1-5; D may be TRBD1 (5 bases). The V and J ends lost 10 bases and 0 bases respectively, with 19 bases between them. Germline V CDR1 and CDR2: LNHDA, SQIVND (reference sequence). The CDR3 contains 16 residues.

This clone was seen just once. J is TRBJ2-5 and V is TRBV19, with 7 bases matching TRBD1. The DNA end is more similar to TRBJ2-7, so the J call may be wrong. CDR1 and CDR2 (germline): LNHDA, SQIVND (reference sequence). The CDR3 totals 15 residues. The CDR3 nucleotides read TGTGCCTCCGACCCAGGGGGTCTTCCCTCCTACGAGCAGTACTTC. This sequence encodes CASDPGGLPSYEQYF.

The chain has TRBV12-5 and TRBJ1-3; D unclear. Trimming shortened V by 3 bases and J by 6 bases, and 3 bases separated the two germline ends. This CDR3 is 11 amino acids long. In germline, CDR1 is LGHNT, CDR2 FRNRAP. CDR3 sequence reads: CASGFSNTIYF. CDR3 DNA: TGTGCTAGTGGTTTTTCAAACACCATATATTTT.

This clone is a singleton in its sample. The rearrangement uses TRBV7-2 and TRBJ1-1; D is unresolved. Trimming shortened V by 0 bases and J by 6 bases, and 8 bases separated the two germline ends. Germline lookup yields CDR1 SGHTA and CDR2 FQGNSA. The CDR3 runs 13 residues. Written as DNA, the CDR3 is TGTGCCAGCAGCTTAGCGTCAGGCTCTGAAGCTTTCTTT. Translated, it gives CASSLASGSEAFF.

The chain is built from TRBV6-5 and TRBJ2-2; D may be TRBD2 (6 bases). Trimming cost V 7 bases and J 7 bases, with 10 bases left between them. Germline CDR1 reads MNHEY; CDR2 reads SVGAGI. The CDR3 runs to 12 residues. The CDR3 here is CASKEGHGELFF. CDR3 coding DNA: TGTGCCAGCAAGGAGGGGCACGGGGAGCTGTTTTTT.

The chain has TRBV7-2 and TRBJ2-1; the match to TRBD2 covers 9 bases. Losses at the gene ends were 2 bases for V and 9 bases for J; bases not matched to a gene: 11. Germline V gene sequence: CDR1 SGHTA, CDR2 FQGNSA. The CDR3 loop spans 16 amino acids. CDR3 protein: CASSLMSTSGAGEQFF. CDR3 DNA sequence: TGTGCCAGCAGCTTAATGTCGACTAGCGGAGCAGGTGAGCAGTTCTTC.

The chain couples TRBV18 to TRBJ1-1; D unclear. V was pared by 1 base and J by 7 bases, with 7 bases between. CDR1 and CDR2 from the germline V gene are KGHSH and LQKENI. CDR3 length: 12 amino acids. This chain's CDR3 is CASSPRADEAFF. The CDR3 bases are TGTGCCAGCTCACCACGGGCAGATGAAGCTTTCTTT.

The chain couples TRBV25-1 to TRBJ2-3, with D perhaps given as TRBD1 or TRBD2 (6 bases each). Germline CDR1 MGHDK, CDR2 SYGVNS. With 3 bases removed from V and 1 base from J, the gap between germline ends came to 17 bases. This CDR3 contains 17 residues. The CDR3 protein is CASSEGAGIPGTDTQYF. Written as DNA, the CDR3 is TGTGCCAGCAGTGAGGGGGCGGGGATTCCAGGCACAGATACGCAGTATTTT.

The chain has TRBV7-9 and TRBJ1-5, with D possibly matching TRBD1 (5 bases). With 1 base removed from V and 0 bases from J, the gap between germline ends came to 7 bases. Germline lookup yields CDR1 SEHNR and CDR2 FQNEAQ (reference sequence). This CDR3 region has 15 residues. CDR3 nucleotides: TGTGCCAGCAGCTTAGACAGGCTTAGCAATCAGCCCCAGCATTTT. Its protein is CASSLDRLSNQPQHF.

The rearrangement uses TRBV18 and TRBJ1-2, with D possibly matching TRBD1 (6 bases). The germline CDR1 and CDR2 sequences are KGHSH and LQKENI. Between the trimmed V and J ends, which lost 2 bases and 8 bases, there was a span of 9 bases. The length of the CDR3 is 12 residues. The CDR3 nucleotides read TGTGCCAGCTCACCAAACAGGGAGGGCTACACCTTC. It is translated as CASSPNREGYTF.

The J gene is TRBJ1-1, the V gene TRBV2; no clear D gene. This CDR3 has 13 residues. Germline V lookup: CDR1 SNHLY, CDR2 FYNNEI. V lost 4 bases and J lost 4, with 10 bases in between. CDR3 DNA: TGTGCCAGCAGTGTTCAGGCAACCACTGAAGCTTTCTTT. Protein sequence: CASSVQATTEAFF.

V usage is TRBV5-8 and J usage is TRBJ2-5, with 9 positions matching TRBD2. V was clipped by 4 bases and J by 1 base; unmatched bases: 11. Germline V CDR1 and CDR2: SGHTS, YDEGEE. The CDR3 consists of 17 residues. The CDR3 DNA sequence: TGTGCCAGCAGCAGAGGGGCGGGGGGGCCGTTCCAAGAGACCCAGTACTTC. This codes for CASSRGAGGPFQETQYF.

The chain couples TRBV5-1 to TRBJ2-7, with 9 positions matching TRBD1. The ends lost 4 bases at V and 6 bases at J; junction bases unmatched: 5. Germline V gene lookup returns CDR1 SGHRS and CDR2 YFSETQ. This CDR3 has 13 amino acids. CDR3 residues: CASSAGQGLEQYF. The CDR3, as DNA: TGCGCCAGCAGCGCGGGACAGGGTCTCGAGCAGTACTTC.

The chain joins TRBV25-1 to TRBJ1-3; 7 nucleotides line up with TRBD1. CDR3 size: 13 residues. CDR1 and CDR2 from the germline V gene are MGHDK and SYGVNS. V lost 7 bases, J lost 5 bases, and 5 bases stayed unmatched. CDR3 loop: CASTPGQRNTIYF. In DNA, the CDR3 is TGTGCCAGCACCCCGGGACAGCGAAACACCATATATTTT.